This entry lists 16 T cell receptor beta chains sequenced from one sample in a study of response to subunit inactivated influenza vaccine. Via MiXCR, TCRdb re-called the RT-PCR reads, giving one row per CDR3 protein. The sample consists of about 170,000 distinct CDR3 sequences, more than 10% of them appearing once. These data were likewise used in another study, on T cells expressing NK-cell markers. That work states: Beta-chain TCR cDNA was generated via 5'RACE template switching with UMIs.

Material: CD8+ T cells sorted from PBMCs, obtained approximately 13 days after vaccination. Receptors originate from a man aged 45-65 years who received an inactivated influenza vaccine.

In this sample, this clonotype turned up a few times. The chain is built from TRBV4-1 and TRBJ1-3; D not certain. Germline loops: CDR1 MGHRA, CDR2 YSYEKL. CDR3 size: 14 residues. The V and J ends lost 3 bases and 9 bases respectively, with 15 bases between them. The CDR3 sequence: CASSQYSPEGTIYF. The CDR3 nucleotides read TGCGCCAGCAGCCAGTATTCCCCGGAGGGCACCATATATTTT.

Note on this clonotype: One end of the junction fails to match germline, which may point to a read error. The chain links TRBV13 to TRBJ1-4; 7 bases map to TRBD1. This CDR3 contains 17 residues. Germline V gene lookup returns CDR1 PRHDT and CDR2 FYEKMQ (reference sequence). CDR3 coding DNA: TGTGCCAGCAGCTTAGGCCTTATGGAGGGGGCGAATGACAAACTGTTTTTT. It is translated as CASSLGLMEGANDKLFF.

This clonotype was counted a few times. The chain carries TRBV9 and TRBJ2-1; 7 nucleotides align to TRBD2. J gave up 4 bases and V 0 bases, and 7 bases lay outside the gene matches. The germline V gene encodes CDR1 SGDLS and CDR2 YYNGEE. This CDR3 region has 16 residues. CDR3 sequence reads: CASSVGGRGGYNEQFF. The CDR3 bases are TGTGCCAGCAGCGTAGGTGGGCGGGGAGGGTACAATGAGCAGTTCTTC.

This clonotype showed up just a few times. The V gene is TRBV12-3 or TRBV12-4, the J gene TRBJ2-1; D possibly corresponds to TRBD2 (5 bases). The CDR3 loop spans 14 amino acids. Trimming pared 4 bases from V and 8 bases from J, leaving 15 bases between. This CDR3 reads CASSWESAVDEQFF. The CDR3 DNA follows: TGTGCCAGCAGTTGGGAGAGTGCGGTCGATGAGCAGTTCTTC.

This clonotype was detected only a few times. DNA of the CDR3: TGTGCCAGCAGTGGTCTAGCGGGGGCGGGGGAGACCCAGTACTTC. This translates into CASSGLAGAGETQYF. The chain is built from TRBV2 and TRBJ2-5; 10 bases map to TRBD2. Germline V gives CDR1 SNHLY, CDR2 FYNNEI. The CDR3 is 15 amino acids. Unmatched junction bases numbered 7, after V lost 4 bases and J lost 5 bases.

The rearrangement uses TRBV2 and TRBJ2-4, with D hard to call. Germline V lookup: CDR1 SNHLY, CDR2 FYNNEI. The CDR3 is 17 amino acids. V was cut by 0 bases and J by 2 bases, with 14 bases left in between. CDR3 sequence (DNA): TGTGCCAGCAGTGAAGCGCTTGACAAAACAACCAAAAACATTCAGTACTTC. It yields the protein CASSEALDKTTKNIQYF.

The rearrangement uses TRBV21-1 and TRBJ2-3; TRBD2 is taken as the D call from the table, unchecked against the DNA. TRBV21-1 is a recognized pseudogene. The CDR3 length is 19 residues. The CDR3 nucleotides read TGTGCCAGCAGCCAATCAAACCCAATTACTAGCGGGAGAAAAGATACGCAGTATTTT. As protein: CASSQSNPITSGRKDTQYF.

The chain has TRBV7-8 and TRBJ1-3, with 7 positions matching TRBD1. The CDR3 is 13 amino acids. The germline V gene encodes CDR1 SGHVS and CDR2 FQNEAQ. Trimming took 5 bases from V and 11 from J; bases not matched to a gene: 9. The DNA for the CDR3 is TGTGCCAGCAGCGAGGGGGCGGGTGTAGCCATATATTTT. It codes for CASSEGAGVAIYF.

In its sample, this clonotype was seen a few times. The CDR3 region is CSVPRGSSYNEQFF. The CDR3 coding sequence is TGCAGCGTTCCTCGGGGGAGCTCCTACAATGAGCAGTTCTTC. This rearrangement joins TRBV29-1 to TRBJ2-1; a weak D match, TRBD2 (6 bases). The CDR3 spans 14 residues. The V end was cut by 5 bases, the J end by 0 bases, with 11 bases between. Germline loops: CDR1 SQVTM, CDR2 ANQGSEA.

The rearrangement joins TRBV11-2 to TRBJ2-7; 9 bases line up with TRBD1. The CDR3 extends over 15 amino acids. The junction had 3 bases not matched to a gene; V was cut back by 1 base and J by 2 bases. Germline values: CDR1 SGHAT, CDR2 FQNNGV. The CDR3 loop is CASSLAGQGTYEQYF. In nucleotides, the CDR3 is TGTGCCAGCAGCTTAGCGGGACAGGGAACCTACGAGCAGTACTTC.

DNA of the CDR3: TGCGCCAGCAGCCTGGGTCGGGGGACTAACAATGAGCAGTTCTTC. This translates into CASSLGRGTNNEQFF. The rearrangement uses TRBV4-3 and TRBJ2-1, with TRBD2 identical over 7 bases. Germline V lookup: CDR1 LGHNA, CDR2 YSLEER. This CDR3 is built from 15 residues. V shed 4 bases and J 5 bases; nucleotides not matched to a gene: 8.

The table lists this clonotype with a few counts. The gene calls are TRBV25-1 and TRBJ1-2, with D maybe TRBD1 (6 bases). V lost 3 bases, J lost 5 bases, and 13 bases lay in between. CDR3 size: 14 residues. Germline V CDR1 and CDR2: MGHDK, SYGVNS. The DNA of the CDR3 is TGTGCCAGCAGTGACGGGGGGCGCTGGTATGGCTACACCTTC. This translates into CASSDGGRWYGYTF.

On this clonotype: Germline is not matched at one junction end, which may reflect a read error. The chain employs TRBV19 and TRBJ1-5; D might be TRBD1 (5 bases). This CDR3 has 11 amino acids. From germline, CDR1 is LNHDA and CDR2 SQIVND (reference sequence). The CDR3: CASRAAGTTLF. DNA for the CDR3: TGTGCCAGTAGGGCCGCTGGGACCACACTTTTT.

In this sample, this clonotype turned up a few times. This chain links TRBV28 with TRBJ1-1; D gene unclear. Germline loops: CDR1 MDHEN, CDR2 SYDVKM. There are 12 residues in the CDR3. Trimming shortened V by 6 bases and J by 0 bases, and 5 bases separated the two germline ends. The CDR3 DNA reads TGTGCCAGCAGCCGGATGAACACTGAAGCTTTCTTT. Its translation is CASSRMNTEAFF.

The chain couples TRBV7-9 to TRBJ2-1, with a possible D match to TRBD2 (5 bases). Trimming shortened V by 1 base and J by 4 bases, and 11 bases separated the two germline ends. Germline V gene data show CDR1 as SEHNR and CDR2 as FQNEAQ (reference sequence). The CDR3 is 15 amino acids. This chain's CDR3 is CASSLVFRDYNEQFF. The CDR3 DNA follows: TGTGCCAGCAGCTTAGTTTTCCGGGATTACAATGAGCAGTTCTTC.

Comment on this clonotype: Mismatch with germline at one junction end may stem from a read error. The chain uses TRBV20-1 and TRBJ2-1, with a possible D match to TRBD2 (6 bases). CDR3 size: 17 residues. Germline loops: CDR1 DFQATT, CDR2 SNEGSKA (reference sequence). The DNA for the CDR3 is TGCTGTGCTCCCACTAGCATCTCCTCTTTGGCCTACAATGAGCAGTTCTTC. It translates to CCAPTSISSLAYNEQFF.